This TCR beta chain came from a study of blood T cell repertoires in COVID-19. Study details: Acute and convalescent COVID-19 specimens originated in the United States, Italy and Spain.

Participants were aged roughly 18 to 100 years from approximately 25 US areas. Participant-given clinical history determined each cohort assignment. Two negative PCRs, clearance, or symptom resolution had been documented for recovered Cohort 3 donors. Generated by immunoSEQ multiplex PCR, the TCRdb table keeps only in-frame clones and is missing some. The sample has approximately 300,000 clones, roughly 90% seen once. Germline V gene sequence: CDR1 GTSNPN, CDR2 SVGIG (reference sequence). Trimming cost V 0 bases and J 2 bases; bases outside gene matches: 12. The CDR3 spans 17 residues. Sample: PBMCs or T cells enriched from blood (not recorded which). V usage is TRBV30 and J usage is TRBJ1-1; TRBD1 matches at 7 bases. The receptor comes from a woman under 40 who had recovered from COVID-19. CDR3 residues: CAWSVAATGTVNTEAFF. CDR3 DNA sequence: TGTGCCTGGAGTGTCGCAGCGACCGGGACAGTTAACACTGAAGCTTTCTTT.